Listed below are T cell receptor beta chains from one sample, sequenced in a study of T cells in Graves' hyperthyroidism and ophthalmopathy. One entry per CDR3 protein results from TCRdb running MiXCR on the multiplex PCR reads. The table records roughly 520,000 distinct CDR3 sequences, approximately 24% of them present only once. Sequencing was carried out using blood. The receptors originated from a woman aged 25 to 39 with Graves' ophthalmopathy. Both conserved end residues are part of each CDR3. The D gene is left open where the match is weak. Clone size, where shown, is once, few, many, or a class for clones that have expanded.

V gene: TRBV7-2; D gene: NA; J gene: TRBJ1-2; clone size: NA; CDR3 protein: CASSLANRITNYGYTF; CDR3 DNA: TGTGCCAGCAGCTTAGCGAATCGGATTACTAACTATGGCTACACCTTC
V gene: TRBV28; D gene: TRBD1; J gene: TRBJ2-2; clone size: many; CDR3 protein: CASSPDRDPGELFF; CDR3 DNA: TGTGCCAGCAGTCCCGACAGGGATCCCGGGGAGCTGTTTTTT
V gene: TRBV3-1; D gene: NA; J gene: TRBJ1-1; clone size: many; CDR3 protein: CASSQGPNTEAFF; CDR3 DNA: TGTGCCAGCAGTCAGGGACCCAACACTGAAGCTTTCTTT
V gene: TRBV10-3; D gene: TRBD1; J gene: TRBJ2-4; clone size: NA; CDR3 protein: CAISDGQGADGLYF; CDR3 DNA: TGTGCCATCAGTGATGGGCAGGGGGCCGACGGTTTGTACTTC
V gene: TRBV2; D gene: NA; J gene: TRBJ2-2; clone size: NA; CDR3 protein: CASSRRDFNTGELFF; CDR3 DNA: TGTGCCAGCAGTAGACGGGATTTTAACACCGGGGAGCTGTTTTTT
V gene: TRBV7-9; D gene: TRBD1; J gene: TRBJ1-1; clone size: many; CDR3 protein: CASSLTGQPNTEAFF; CDR3 DNA: TGTGCCAGCAGCCTGACGGGACAGCCGAACACTGAAGCTTTCTTT
V gene: TRBV6-2/TRBV6-3; D gene: NA; J gene: TRBJ2-7; clone size: NA; CDR3 protein: CASSGASHYEQCF; CDR3 DNA: TGTGCCAGCAGCGGTGCCAGTCACTACGAGCAGTGCTTC
V gene: TRBV6-1; D gene: TRBD1; J gene: TRBJ2-4; clone size: many; CDR3 protein: CASSLGTGGRNIKYF; CDR3 DNA: TGTGCCAGCAGTCTCGGGACAGGGGGAAGAAACATTAAGTACTTC
V gene: TRBV11-2; D gene: NA; J gene: TRBJ2-5; clone size: many; CDR3 protein: CASSLDLGRWAHQETQYF; CDR3 DNA: TGTGCCAGCAGCTTAGATCTCGGGCGGTGGGCCCACCAAGAGACCCAGTACTTC
V gene: TRBV6-2/TRBV6-3; D gene: NA; J gene: TRBJ1-1; clone size: many; CDR3 protein: CASSYRTNTEAFF; CDR3 DNA: TGTGCCAGCAGTTACAGGACGAACACTGAAGCTTTCTTT
V gene: TRBV3-1; D gene: TRBD1; J gene: TRBJ1-2; clone size: many; CDR3 protein: CASSLLQGPNYGYTF; CDR3 DNA: TGTGCCAGCAGCCTTTTACAGGGGCCCAACTATGGCTACACCTTC
V gene: TRBV27; D gene: NA; J gene: TRBJ1-3; clone size: many; CDR3 protein: CASRSRDLGNTIYF; CDR3 DNA: TGTGCCAGCAGGAGTCGGGACCTCGGAAACACCATATATTTT
V gene: TRBV20-1; D gene: NA; J gene: TRBJ2-7; clone size: many; CDR3 protein: CSARNRGHYEQYF; CDR3 DNA: TGCAGTGCTAGGAATCGGGGCCACTACGAGCAGTACTTC
V gene: TRBV7-2; D gene: NA; J gene: TRBJ1-1; clone size: NA; CDR3 protein: CASSSSTWTNTEAFF; CDR3 DNA: TGTGCCAGCAGCTCATCGACTTGGACGAACACTGAAGCTTTCTTT
V gene: TRBV7-2; D gene: NA; J gene: TRBJ2-7; clone size: many; CDR3 protein: CASSLGQVAYEQYF; CDR3 DNA: TGTGCCAGCAGCTTAGGACAGGTTGCCTACGAGCAGTACTTC
V gene: TRBV20-1; D gene: TRBD1; J gene: TRBJ1-2; clone size: many; CDR3 protein: CSATGQVPNYGYTF; CDR3 DNA: TGCAGTGCTACTGGACAGGTCCCCAACTATGGCTACACCTTC
V gene: TRBV12-3/TRBV12-4; D gene: NA; J gene: TRBJ2-7; clone size: NA; CDR3 protein: CASSYGTDYEQYF; CDR3 DNA: TGTGCCAGCAGTTACGGGACGGACTACGAGCAGTACTTC
V gene: TRBV12-3/TRBV12-4; D gene: NA; J gene: TRBJ2-5; clone size: few; CDR3 protein: CASSLGVGAKRETQYF; CDR3 DNA: TGTGCCAGCAGTTTAGGGGTCGGGGCTAAGCGGGAGACCCAGTACTTC
V gene: TRBV2; D gene: NA; J gene: TRBJ1-2; clone size: many; CDR3 protein: CASGGGTKYGYTF; CDR3 DNA: TGTGCCAGCGGCGGCGGGACAAAGTATGGCTACACCTTC
V gene: TRBV6-5; D gene: TRBD1; J gene: TRBJ1-6; clone size: many; CDR3 protein: CASTGQGNSPLHF; CDR3 DNA: TGTGCCAGCACCGGACAGGGGAATTCACCCCTCCACTTT
V gene: TRBV30; D gene: TRBD2; J gene: TRBJ2-7; clone size: many; CDR3 protein: CAWSTPSGGGREQYF; CDR3 DNA: TGTGCCTGGAGTACCCCCAGCGGGGGGGGGCGCGAGCAGTACTTC
V gene: TRBV6-1; D gene: NA; J gene: TRBJ2-7; clone size: many; CDR3 protein: CASSEVGRSYEQYF; CDR3 DNA: TGTGCCAGCAGTGAAGTGGGACGAAGCTACGAGCAGTACTTC
V gene: TRBV27; D gene: NA; J gene: TRBJ1-1; clone size: many; CDR3 protein: CASRSYRPSSMNTEAFF; CDR3 DNA: TGTGCCAGCAGATCCTACAGGCCCTCCTCTATGAACACTGAAGCTTTCTTT
V gene: TRBV7-2; D gene: TRBD2; J gene: TRBJ2-3; clone size: few; CDR3 protein: CANRQRGNTDTQYF; CDR3 DNA: TGTGCCAACCGCCAGCGGGGGAACACAGATACGCAGTATTTT
V gene: TRBV3-1; D gene: TRBD1; J gene: TRBJ1-1; clone size: NA; CDR3 protein: CASSPHSTGANTEACF; CDR3 DNA: TGTGCCAGCAGCCCTCACTCGACAGGGGCGAACACTGAAGCTTGCTTT
V gene: TRBV29-1; D gene: TRBD2; J gene: TRBJ2-7; clone size: NA; CDR3 protein: CSVNPTSGSPYEQYF; CDR3 DNA: TGCAGCGTCAACCCGACTAGCGGTAGCCCCTACGAGCAGTACTTC
V gene: TRBV28; D gene: TRBD1; J gene: TRBJ1-2; clone size: few; CDR3 protein: CASSLPGTGTGHGYTF; CDR3 DNA: TGTGCCAGCAGCCTACCCGGGACAGGTACAGGACACGGCTACACCTTC
V gene: TRBV7-8; D gene: NA; J gene: TRBJ1-5; clone size: few; CDR3 protein: CASSLVTDGQPQHF; CDR3 DNA: TGTGCCAGCAGCTTAGTAACCGATGGGCAGCCCCAGCATTTT
V gene: TRBV12-3/TRBV12-4; D gene: NA; J gene: TRBJ1-3; clone size: NA; CDR3 protein: CASSTRTESAGNTIYF; CDR3 DNA: TGTGCCAGCAGTACAAGGACAGAGAGTGCTGGAAACACCATATATTTT
V gene: TRBV27; D gene: TRBD1; J gene: TRBJ1-2; clone size: many; CDR3 protein: CASSPAGQTYGYTF; CDR3 DNA: TGTGCCAGCAGTCCCGCGGGACAGACTTATGGCTACACCTTC
V gene: TRBV15; D gene: NA; J gene: TRBJ1-1; clone size: NA; CDR3 protein: CATSRDETVNTEAFF; CDR3 DNA: TGTGCCACCAGCAGAGATGAGACAGTCAACACTGAAGCTTTCTTT
V gene: TRBV10-3; D gene: NA; J gene: TRBJ1-1; clone size: many; CDR3 protein: CAIRNTGPTEAFF; CDR3 DNA: TGTGCCATCAGGAATACAGGACCCACTGAAGCTTTCTTT
V gene: TRBV20-1; D gene: TRBD2; J gene: TRBJ2-7; clone size: few; CDR3 protein: CSAVPGLAGMYEQYF; CDR3 DNA: TGCAGTGCCGTCCCGGGACTAGCGGGGATGTACGAGCAGTACTTC
V gene: TRBV6-2/TRBV6-3; D gene: NA; J gene: TRBJ1-1; clone size: many; CDR3 protein: CASSLFANTEAFF; CDR3 DNA: TGTGCCAGCAGTCTATTTGCAAACACTGAAGCTTTCTTT
V gene: TRBV20-1; D gene: TRBD1; J gene: TRBJ2-7; clone size: NA; CDR3 protein: CSAGDRGLGEQYF; CDR3 DNA: TGCAGTGCGGGGGACAGGGGGCTGGGCGAGCAGTACTTC
V gene: TRBV4-1; D gene: NA; J gene: TRBJ1-1; clone size: many; CDR3 protein: CASSQGMRNTEAFF; CDR3 DNA: TGCGCCAGCAGCCAGGGAATGCGGAACACTGAAGCTTTCTTT
V gene: TRBV28; D gene: NA; J gene: TRBJ1-2; clone size: many; CDR3 protein: CASSLPGRRSYGYTF; CDR3 DNA: TGTGCCAGCAGTTTACCCGGGAGGAGGTCCTATGGCTACACCTTC
V gene: TRBV7-9; D gene: TRBD2; J gene: TRBJ2-5; clone size: many; CDR3 protein: CASSRPIGRETQYF; CDR3 DNA: TGTGCCAGCAGCCGACCAATCGGGAGGGAGACCCAGTACTTC
V gene: TRBV6-4; D gene: NA; J gene: TRBJ2-7; clone size: NA; CDR3 protein: CASSTQRTYEQYF; CDR3 DNA: TGTGCCAGCAGTACTCAGAGAACGTACGAGCAGTACTTC
V gene: TRBV3-1; D gene: NA; J gene: TRBJ2-7; clone size: many; CDR3 protein: CASSQEGAGVEQYF; CDR3 DNA: TGTGCCAGCAGCCAAGAGGGGGCCGGGGTCGAGCAGTACTTC
V gene: TRBV28; D gene: NA; J gene: TRBJ1-5; clone size: NA; CDR3 protein: CASRIGAKQPQHF; CDR3 DNA: TGTGCCAGTCGAATCGGGGCCAAACAGCCCCAGCATTTT
V gene: TRBV2; D gene: NA; J gene: TRBJ2-5; clone size: many; CDR3 protein: CASSDPPTGYETQYF; CDR3 DNA: TGTGCCAGCAGTGACCCTCCCACAGGGTACGAGACCCAGTACTTC
V gene: TRBV11-1; D gene: NA; J gene: TRBJ2-2; clone size: few; CDR3 protein: CASSLSPSHTTGELFF; CDR3 DNA: TGTGCCAGCAGCTTAAGTCCTAGCCATACCACCGGGGAGCTGTTTTTT
V gene: TRBV29-1; D gene: NA; J gene: TRBJ2-5; clone size: NA; CDR3 protein: CSVWRWGYQETQYF; CDR3 DNA: TGCAGCGTATGGAGGTGGGGGTACCAAGAGACCCAGTACTTC
V gene: TRBV12-3/TRBV12-4; D gene: NA; J gene: TRBJ1-2; clone size: few; CDR3 protein: CASSHGSSGYTF; CDR3 DNA: TGTGCCAGCAGTCACGGGAGCTCCGGCTACACCTTC
V gene: TRBV19; D gene: NA; J gene: TRBJ2-7; clone size: few; CDR3 protein: CASSIDRADYEQYF; CDR3 DNA: TGTGCCAGTAGTATAGACAGGGCCGACTACGAGCAGTACTTC
V gene: TRBV6-1; D gene: TRBD2; J gene: TRBJ2-7; clone size: NA; CDR3 protein: CASSLGLAYYEQYF; CDR3 DNA: TGTGCCAGCAGCTTGGGACTAGCGTATTACGAGCAGTACTTC
V gene: TRBV27; D gene: TRBD2; J gene: TRBJ2-3; clone size: many; CDR3 protein: CASSRLAGSTDTQYF; CDR3 DNA: TGTGCCAGCAGCAGACTAGCGGGGAGCACAGATACGCAGTATTTT
V gene: TRBV6-1; D gene: NA; J gene: TRBJ1-1; clone size: few; CDR3 protein: CASSEDWTLDAFF; CDR3 DNA: TGTGCCAGCAGTGAAGATTGGACTTTGGATGCTTTCTTT